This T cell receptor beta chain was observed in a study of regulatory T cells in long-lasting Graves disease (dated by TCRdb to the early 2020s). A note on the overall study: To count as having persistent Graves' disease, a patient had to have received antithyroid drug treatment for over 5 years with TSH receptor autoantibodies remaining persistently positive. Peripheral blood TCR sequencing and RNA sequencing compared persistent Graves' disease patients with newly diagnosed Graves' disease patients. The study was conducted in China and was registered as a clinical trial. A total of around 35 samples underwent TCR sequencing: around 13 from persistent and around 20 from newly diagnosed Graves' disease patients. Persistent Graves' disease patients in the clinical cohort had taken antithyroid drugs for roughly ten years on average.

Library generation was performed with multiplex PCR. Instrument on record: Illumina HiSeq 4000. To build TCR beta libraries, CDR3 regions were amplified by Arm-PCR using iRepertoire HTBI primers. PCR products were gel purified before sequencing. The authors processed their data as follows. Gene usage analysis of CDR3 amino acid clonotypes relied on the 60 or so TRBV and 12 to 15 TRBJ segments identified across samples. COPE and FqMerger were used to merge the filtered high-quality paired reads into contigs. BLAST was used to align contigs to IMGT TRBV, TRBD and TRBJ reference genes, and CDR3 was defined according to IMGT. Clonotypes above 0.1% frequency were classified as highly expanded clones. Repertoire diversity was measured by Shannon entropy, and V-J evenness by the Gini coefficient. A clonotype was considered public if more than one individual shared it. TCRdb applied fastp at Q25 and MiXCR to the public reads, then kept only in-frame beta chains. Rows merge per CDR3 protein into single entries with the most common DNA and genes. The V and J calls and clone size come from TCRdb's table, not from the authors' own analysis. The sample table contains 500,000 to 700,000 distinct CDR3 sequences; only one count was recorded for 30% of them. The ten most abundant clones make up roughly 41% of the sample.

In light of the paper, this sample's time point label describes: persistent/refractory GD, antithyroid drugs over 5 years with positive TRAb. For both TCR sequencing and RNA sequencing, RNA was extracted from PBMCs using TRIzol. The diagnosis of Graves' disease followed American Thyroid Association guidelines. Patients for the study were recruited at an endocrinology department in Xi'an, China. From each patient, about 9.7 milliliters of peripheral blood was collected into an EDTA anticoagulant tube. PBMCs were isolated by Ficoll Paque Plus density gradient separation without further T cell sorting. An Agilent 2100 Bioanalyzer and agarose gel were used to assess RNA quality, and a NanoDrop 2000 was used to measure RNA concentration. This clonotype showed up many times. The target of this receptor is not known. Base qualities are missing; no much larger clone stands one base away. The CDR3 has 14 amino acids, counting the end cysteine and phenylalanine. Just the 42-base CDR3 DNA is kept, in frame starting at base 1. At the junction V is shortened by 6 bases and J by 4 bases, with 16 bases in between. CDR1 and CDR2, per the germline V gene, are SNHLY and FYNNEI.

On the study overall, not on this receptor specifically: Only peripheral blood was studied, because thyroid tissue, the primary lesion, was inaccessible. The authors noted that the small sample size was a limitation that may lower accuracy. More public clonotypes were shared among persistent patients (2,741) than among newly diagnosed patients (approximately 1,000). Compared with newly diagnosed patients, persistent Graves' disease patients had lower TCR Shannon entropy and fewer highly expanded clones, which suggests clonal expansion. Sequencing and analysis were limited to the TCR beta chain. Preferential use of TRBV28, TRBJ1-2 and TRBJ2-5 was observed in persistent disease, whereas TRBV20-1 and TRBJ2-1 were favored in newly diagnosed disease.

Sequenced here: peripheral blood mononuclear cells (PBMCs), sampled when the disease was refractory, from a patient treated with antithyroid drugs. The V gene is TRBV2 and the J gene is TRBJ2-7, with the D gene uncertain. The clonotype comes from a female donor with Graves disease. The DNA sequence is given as TGTGCCAGCAGCCCCGGGCCATCATGGTACGAGCAGTACTTC. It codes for CASSPGPSWYEQYF.